The present T cell receptor beta chain was sequenced within a study of Ad26.COV2.S vaccination and SARS-CoV-2 variants. The CDR3 contains 14 residues. Per the germline V gene, CDR1 is LGHDT and CDR2 is YNNKEL (reference sequence). The V gene end was trimmed by 2 bases and the J gene end by 6 bases; junction bases not matched to a gene: 4. Treatment: roughly 20 received Ad26.COV2.S at low or high dose, single or two shots; 5 received placebo; per-sample allocation not given. Sample collection was performed on day 63 after the first vaccine or placebo injection. Method: immunoSEQ multiplex PCR; TCRdb's copy keeps in-frame clones and lacks some. The sample includes approximately 280,000 clones, 87% of them seen just once. This clone was seen just once.

Sequenced material: peripheral blood, taken in a trial of Ad26.COV2.S vaccine versus placebo. The chain combines TRBV3-1 (or the pseudogene TRBV3-2) with TRBJ1-3; 7 bases line up with TRBD1. The sequence was collected from a person aged 18-65 years who received the Ad26.COV2.S COVID-19 vaccine or a placebo. The CDR3 loop is CASSQHGTENTIYF. As DNA, the CDR3 is TGTGCCAGCAGCCAACACGGGACAGAAAACACCATATATTTT.